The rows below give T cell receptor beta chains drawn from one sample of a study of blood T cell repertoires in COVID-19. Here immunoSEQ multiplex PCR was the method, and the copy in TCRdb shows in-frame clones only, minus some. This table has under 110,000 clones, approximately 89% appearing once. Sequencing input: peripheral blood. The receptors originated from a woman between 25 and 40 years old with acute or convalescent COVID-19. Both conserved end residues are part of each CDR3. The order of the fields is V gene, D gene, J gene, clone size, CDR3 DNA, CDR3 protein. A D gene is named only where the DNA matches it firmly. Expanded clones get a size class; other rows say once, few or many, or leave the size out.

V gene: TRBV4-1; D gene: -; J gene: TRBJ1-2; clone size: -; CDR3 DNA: TGCGCCAGCAGCCAACGACTAGGCGACTATGGCTACACCTTC; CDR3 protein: CASSQRLGDYGYTF
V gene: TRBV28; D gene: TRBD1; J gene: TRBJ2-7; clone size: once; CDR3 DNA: TGTGCCAGCAGTCCCCGGGACAGGTACTACGAGCAGTACTTC; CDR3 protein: CASSPRDRYYEQYF
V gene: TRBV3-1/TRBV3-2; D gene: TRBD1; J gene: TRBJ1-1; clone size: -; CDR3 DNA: TGTGCCAGCAGCCAGACAGGGTGGGGGAACACTGAAGCTTTCTTT; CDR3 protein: CASSQTGWGNTEAFF
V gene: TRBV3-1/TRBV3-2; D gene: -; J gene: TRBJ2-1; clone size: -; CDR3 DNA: TGTGCCAGCAGACCTACAGGGTCGGGGATCAATGAGCAGTTCTTC; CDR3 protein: CASRPTGSGINEQFF
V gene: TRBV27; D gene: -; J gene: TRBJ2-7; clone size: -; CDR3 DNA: TGTGCCAGCAGTTCCCGAACAGGGTACGAGCAGTACTTC; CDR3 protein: CASSSRTGYEQYF
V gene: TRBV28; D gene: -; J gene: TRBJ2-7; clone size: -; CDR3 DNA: TGTGCCAGCACCCTTCCTAGAACCTACGAGCAGTACTTC; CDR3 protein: CASTLPRTYEQYF
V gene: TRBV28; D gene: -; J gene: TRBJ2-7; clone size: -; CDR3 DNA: TGTGCCACCTCCGGGGACTTCTCCTACGAGCAGTACTTC; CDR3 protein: CATSGDFSYEQYF
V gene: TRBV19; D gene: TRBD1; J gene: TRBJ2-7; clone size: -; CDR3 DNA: TGTGCCAGTAGGGACAGGGCTACGAACGAGCAGTACTTC; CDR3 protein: CASRDRATNEQYF
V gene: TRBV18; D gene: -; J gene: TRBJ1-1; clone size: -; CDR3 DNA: TGTGCCAGCTCACCTGCGGGGATGACTGAAGCTTTCTTT; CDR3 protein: CASSPAGMTEAFF
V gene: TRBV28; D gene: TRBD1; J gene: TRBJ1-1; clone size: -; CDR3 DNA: TGTGCCAGCAGTTTATTTGGTCCGGGCAGGGGGATCGGGACCGGAGCTTTCTTT; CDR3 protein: CASSLFGPGRGIGTGAFF
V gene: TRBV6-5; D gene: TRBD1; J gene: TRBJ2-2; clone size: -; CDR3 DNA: TGTGCCAGCCAGGACAGGTACACCGGGGAGCTGTTTTTT; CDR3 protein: CASQDRYTGELFF
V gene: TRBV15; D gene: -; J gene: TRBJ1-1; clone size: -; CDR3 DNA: TGTGCCACCAGCAGAGGTGCCTGGGGGGGGGCCAACACTGAAGCTTTCTTT; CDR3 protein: CATSRGAWGGANTEAFF
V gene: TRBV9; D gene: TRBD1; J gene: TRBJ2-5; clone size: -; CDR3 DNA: TGTGCCAGCAGCGTAGACAGGGGTTTGGAGACCCAGTACTTC; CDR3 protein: CASSVDRGLETQYF
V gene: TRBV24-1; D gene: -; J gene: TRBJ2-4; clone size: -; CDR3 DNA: TGTGCCACCAGTGACCCGCGAAACATTCAGTACTTC; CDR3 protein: CATSDPRNIQYF
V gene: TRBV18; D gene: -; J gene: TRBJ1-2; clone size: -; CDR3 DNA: TGTGCCAGCTCCCCTGAGGGTATCTATGGCTACACCTTC; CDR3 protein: CASSPEGIYGYTF
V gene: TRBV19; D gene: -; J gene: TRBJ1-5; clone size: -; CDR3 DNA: TGTGCCAGTAGTATATCAACAGGTATCAATCAGCCCCAGCATTTT; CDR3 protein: CASSISTGINQPQHF
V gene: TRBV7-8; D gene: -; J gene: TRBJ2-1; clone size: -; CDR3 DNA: TGTGCCAGCAGCCTCGACAGAAACAATGAGCAGTTCTTC; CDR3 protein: CASSLDRNNEQFF
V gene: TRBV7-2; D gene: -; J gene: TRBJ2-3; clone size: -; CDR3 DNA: TGTGCCAGCAGCTTAGGAGGCACAGATACGCAGTATTTT; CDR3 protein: CASSLGGTDTQYF
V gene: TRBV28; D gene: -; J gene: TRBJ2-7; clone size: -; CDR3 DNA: TGTGCCAGCAGTTTAGACTTAGGCGACGAGCAGTACTTC; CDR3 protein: CASSLDLGDEQYF
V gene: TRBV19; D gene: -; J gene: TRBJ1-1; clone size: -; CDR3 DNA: TGTGCCAGTAGCTTAAGCGGGACGCGGACTGAAGCTTTCTTT; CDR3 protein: CASSLSGTRTEAFF
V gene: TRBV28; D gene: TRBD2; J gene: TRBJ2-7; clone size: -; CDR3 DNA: TGTGCCAGCACTAAAATGAGCGGGGGCTACGAGCAGTACTTC; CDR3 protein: CASTKMSGGYEQYF
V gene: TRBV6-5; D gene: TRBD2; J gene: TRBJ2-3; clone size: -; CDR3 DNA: TGTGCCAGCACCCTCCGACTAGCGGGGGGGGGTACGCAGTATTTT; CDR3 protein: CASTLRLAGGGTQYF
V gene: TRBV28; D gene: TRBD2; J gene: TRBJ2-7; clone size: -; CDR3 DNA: TGTGCCGCCGAGGGCTTAAGTCTAGCGGGGGGAACCTACGAGCAGTACTTC; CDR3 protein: CAAEGLSLAGGTYEQYF
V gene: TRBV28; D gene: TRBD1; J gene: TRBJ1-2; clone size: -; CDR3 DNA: TGTGCCAGCAGACCAGGACAGGGGTATGGCTACACCTTC; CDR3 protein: CASRPGQGYGYTF
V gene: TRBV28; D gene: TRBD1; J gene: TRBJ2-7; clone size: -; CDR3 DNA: TGTGCCAGCAACGGACAGGGGATTAACTACGAGCAGTACTTC; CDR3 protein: CASNGQGINYEQYF
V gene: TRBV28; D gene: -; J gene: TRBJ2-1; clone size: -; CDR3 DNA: TGTGCCAGCAGAACGGACACTCTCAAGGGGCAGTTCTTC; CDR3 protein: CASRTDTLKGQFF
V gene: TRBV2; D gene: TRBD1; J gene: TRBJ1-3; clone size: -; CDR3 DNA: TGTGCCAGCAGTGAAGCGGGACAGACTGGAAACACCATATATTTT; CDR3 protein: CASSEAGQTGNTIYF
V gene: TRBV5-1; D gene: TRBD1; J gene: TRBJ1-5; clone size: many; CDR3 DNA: TGCGCCAGCAGCTTGGGGGACAGGGGAACTCAGCCCCAGCATTTT; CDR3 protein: CASSLGDRGTQPQHF
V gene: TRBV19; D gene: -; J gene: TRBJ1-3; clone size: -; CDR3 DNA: TGTGCCAGTAGCGATTGGCGGGCGAACTCTGGAAACACCATATATTTT; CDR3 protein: CASSDWRANSGNTIYF
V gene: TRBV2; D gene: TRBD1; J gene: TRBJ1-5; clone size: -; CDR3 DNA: TGTGCCAGCAGTGACCCGGGACAGATAAGTAATCAGCCCCAGCATTTT; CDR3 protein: CASSDPGQISNQPQHF
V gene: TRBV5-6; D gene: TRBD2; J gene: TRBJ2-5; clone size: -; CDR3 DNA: TGTGCCAGCAGCCGACTAGCGGCGCTCCAAGAGACCCAGTACTTC; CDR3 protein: CASSRLAALQETQYF
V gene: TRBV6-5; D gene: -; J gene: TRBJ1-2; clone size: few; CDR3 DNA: TGTGCCAGCAGTTACTCTCGGGGAGGTAACTATGGCTACACCTTC; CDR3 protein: CASSYSRGGNYGYTF
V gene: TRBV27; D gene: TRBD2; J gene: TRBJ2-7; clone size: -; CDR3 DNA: TGTGCCAGCAGCTTAGGGACTAGCGGGACGAGCTCCTACGAGCAGTACTTC; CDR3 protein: CASSLGTSGTSSYEQYF
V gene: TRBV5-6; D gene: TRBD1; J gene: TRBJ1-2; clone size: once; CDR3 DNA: TGTGCCAGCAGATTATCCGGGACAGTCTCAGCTAACTATGGCTACACCTTC; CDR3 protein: CASRLSGTVSANYGYTF
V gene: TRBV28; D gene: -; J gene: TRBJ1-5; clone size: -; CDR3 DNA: TGTGCCAGTTGCTACACAGCTCTAAGCAATCAGCCCCAGCATTTT; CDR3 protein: CASCYTALSNQPQHF
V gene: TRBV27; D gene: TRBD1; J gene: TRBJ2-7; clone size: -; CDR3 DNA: TGTGCCAGCAGTTCCGGGGACAGGCTCTACGAGCAGTACTTC; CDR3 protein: CASSSGDRLYEQYF
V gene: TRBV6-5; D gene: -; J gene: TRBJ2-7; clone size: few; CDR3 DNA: TGTGCCTCGGGGACCTACGAGCAGTACTTC; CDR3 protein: CASGTYEQYF
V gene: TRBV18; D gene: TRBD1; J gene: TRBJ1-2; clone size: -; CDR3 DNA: TGTGCCAGCTCCCGCAACACCGGGACAGATCACTATGGCTACACCTTC; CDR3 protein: CASSRNTGTDHYGYTF
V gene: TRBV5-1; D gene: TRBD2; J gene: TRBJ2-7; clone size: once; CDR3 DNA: TGCGCCAGCAGCTCGGCAGGCGGGAGCTACGAGCAGTACTTC; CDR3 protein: CASSSAGGSYEQYF
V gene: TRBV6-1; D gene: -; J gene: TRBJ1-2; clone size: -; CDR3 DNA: TGTGCCAGCAGTGACGGAAGCGCTACCTCCTATGGCTACACCTTC; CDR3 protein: CASSDGSATSYGYTF
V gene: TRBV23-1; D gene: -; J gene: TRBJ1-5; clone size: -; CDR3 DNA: TGCGCCACCCGTGAGGGCGACCAGCCCCAGCATTTT; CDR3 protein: CATREGDQPQHF
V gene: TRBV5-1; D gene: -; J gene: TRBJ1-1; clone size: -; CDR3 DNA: TGCGCCAGCAGCTTGAGAGCCTCATCGAACACTGAAGCTTTCTTT; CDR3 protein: CASSLRASSNTEAFF
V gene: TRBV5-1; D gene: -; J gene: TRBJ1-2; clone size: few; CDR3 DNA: TGCGCCAGCAGCTTGGCCCACGGTGGGAGCTATGGCTACACCTTC; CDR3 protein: CASSLAHGGSYGYTF
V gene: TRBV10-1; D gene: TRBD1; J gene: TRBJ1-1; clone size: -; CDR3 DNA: TGCGCCAGCAGTGCCCGGGACAGGCTCGGATCGAACACTGAAGCTTTCTTT; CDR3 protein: CASSARDRLGSNTEAFF